The 28 T cell receptor beta chains presented below share a single source sample, sequenced in a study of shared clonotypes between healthy human individuals. Measured with immunoSEQ multiplex PCR; TCRdb has only the in-frame clones, and not every one. The data show over a million clones, about 98% seen once. The sample was naive CD4+ T cells sorted from blood. This sample's subset: CD45RA+ positively selected. Receptors were obtained from a man aged 25 to 40 in good health.

This clone is a singleton in its sample. The CDR3, as DNA: TGTGCCATCAGTGAGTTTAACGAAGCTTTCTTT. It specifies CAISEFNEAFF. The chain combines TRBV10-3 with TRBJ1-1, with no clear D. V was trimmed by 1 base and J by 8 bases, leaving 5 bases between them. The CDR3 runs 11 residues. Germline V gives CDR1 ENHRY, CDR2 SYGVKD.

The V call is TRBV9, the J call TRBJ2-7; weak D call: TRBD2 (6 bases). The V gene's germline CDR1 is SGDLS and CDR2 YYNGEE. Trimming removed 4 bases at V and 3 bases at J, with 14 bases between. This CDR3 region has 14 residues. CDR3 sequence: CASSPGGAVYEQYF. CDR3 DNA: TGTGCCAGCAGCCCCGGGGGAGCGGTCTACGAGCAGTACTTC.

The gene calls are TRBV7-6 and TRBJ2-3; D uncertain. The germline V and J ends were trimmed by 5 bases and 4 bases, with 7 bases remaining between them. This CDR3 comprises 12 residues. Germline-derived CDR1 and CDR2 are SGHVS and FNYEAQ. CDR3 region: CASSPDPDTQYF. The CDR3 bases are TGTGCCAGCAGCCCAGATCCAGATACGCAGTATTTT.

The chain carries TRBV18 and TRBJ1-1; maybe TRBD1 (5 bases). CDR3 length: 13 residues. V lost 5 bases and J 1 base, leaving 8 bases between the germline ends. Germline V CDR1 and CDR2: KGHSH, LQKENI. The CDR3: CASSDQGNTEAFF. Written as DNA, the CDR3 is TGTGCCAGCTCAGATCAGGGGAACACTGAAGCTTTCTTT.

This clone appeared once. This chain links TRBV12-2 with TRBJ2-2. TRBV12-2 is termed a pseudogene. This CDR3 contains 14 residues. The CDR3 DNA sequence: TGTGCAAGTCGCTTAGTATGGGGGACCGGGGAGCTGTTTTTT. Its translation: CASRLVWGTGELFF.

The chain recombines TRBV11-2 with TRBJ2-3, with TRBD1 matching 8 bases. The junction had 6 bases not matched to a gene; V was cut back by 0 bases and J by 4 bases. The germline CDR1 and CDR2 sequences are SGHAT and FQNNGV. The CDR3 length is 16 residues. Written as DNA, the CDR3 is TGTGCCAGCAGCTTAGAGGGGTCAGGGGGCGCAGATACGCAGTATTTT. It specifies CASSLEGSGGADTQYF. The complete variable domain, with remaining parts taken from reference TRBV11-2 and TRBJ2-3, reads EAGVAQSPRYKIIEKRQSVAFWCNPISGHATLYWYQQILGQGPKLLIQFQNNGVVDDSQLPKDRFSAERLKGVDSTLKIQPAKLEDSAVYLCASSLEGSGGADTQYFGPGTRLTVL.

Points on this clone: This sample includes further DNA sequences coding for the same CDR3. This chain connects TRBV7-2 to TRBJ2-3, with TRBD2 matching 12 bases. The germline gives CDR1 SGHTA, CDR2 FQGNSA. This CDR3 is built from 15 residues. Unmatched junction bases numbered 2, after V lost 5 bases and J lost 2 bases. CDR3 sequence: CASSRTSGATDTQYF. Written as DNA, the CDR3 is TGTGCCAGCAGCCGGACTAGCGGGGCCACAGATACGCAGTATTTT.

This rearrangement joins TRBV6-6 to TRBJ2-2, with 12 bases lining up with TRBD2. CDR1 is MNHNY, CDR2 SVGAGI, per germline (reference sequence). This CDR3 has 14 residues. J lost 4 bases, V lost 9 bases, and 3 bases had no gene match. For the CDR3, the DNA is TGTGCCAGTCGACTAGCGGGGGTCACCGGGGAGCTGTTTTTT. This codes for CASRLAGVTGELFF.

This rearrangement joins TRBV9 to TRBJ2-1; D might be TRBD1 or TRBD2, each matching 5 bases. V was cut by 7 bases and J by 5 bases, with 13 bases left in between. Germline-derived CDR1 and CDR2 are SGDLS and YYNGEE. This CDR3 contains 13 residues. The CDR3 protein is CASGQGPHNEQFF. CDR3 bases: TGTGCCAGCGGGCAGGGACCCCACAATGAGCAGTTCTTC.

This chain joins TRBV9 and TRBJ2-6; D perhaps matches TRBD2 (6 bases). Trimming pared 0 bases from V and 4 bases from J, leaving 17 bases between. CDR1 is SGDLS, CDR2 YYNGEE, per germline. This CDR3 has 18 amino acids. As DNA, the CDR3 is TGTGCCAGCAGCGTAGGGAGGGGCAGGGAGATCGGGGCCAACGTCCTGACTTTC. Protein: CASSVGRGREIGANVLTF.

J is TRBJ2-7 and V is TRBV6-5; a possible D gene is TRBD2 (5 bases). This CDR3 region has 11 residues. V was cut by 4 bases and J by 12 bases, with 13 bases left in between. CDR1 is MNHEY, CDR2 SVGAGI, per germline. The CDR3 sequence is CASSSSGSRYF. As DNA, the CDR3 is TGTGCCAGCAGTTCCTCGGGGAGCCGGTACTTC.

This clone was observed a handful of times. The chain carries TRBV7-2 and TRBJ2-2, with D unresolved. CDR3 length equals 14 residues. From germline, CDR1 is SGHTA and CDR2 FQGNSA. Trimming shortened V by 1 base and J by 6 bases, and 9 bases separated the two germline ends. The CDR3 protein is CASSLVFGSGELFF. In DNA, the CDR3 is TGTGCCAGCAGCTTAGTGTTTGGGTCCGGGGAGCTGTTTTTT.

The chain combines TRBV7-2 with TRBJ1-2; a possible D gene is TRBD1 (6 bases). Per the germline V gene, CDR1 is SGHTA and CDR2 is FQGNSA. This CDR3 is built from 13 residues. V dropped 5 bases and J dropped 3 bases, with 10 bases sitting between them. The CDR3 protein is CASSTGTHYGYTF. CDR3 in DNA: TGTGCCAGCAGCACCGGGACACACTATGGCTACACCTTC. Drawing the rest from reference TRBV7-2 and TRBJ1-2, the complete variable domain is GAGVSQSPSNKVTEKGKDVELRCDPISGHTALYWYRQSLGQGLEFLIYFQGNSAPDKSGLPSDRFSAERTGGSVSTLTIQRTQQEDSAVYLCASSTGTHYGYTFGSGTRLTVV.

The chain couples TRBV10-3 to TRBJ1-1; D is undetermined. Germline V gene sequence: CDR1 ENHRY, CDR2 SYGVKD. V lost 11 bases to trimming and J lost 0 bases, with 13 bases between them. CDR3 length: 13 amino acids. The CDR3 bases are TGTGCCTCCAGAGGCCTCCTGAACACTGAAGCTTTCTTT. This encodes CASRGLLNTEAFF.

V is TRBV7-2 and J is TRBJ2-1; possible D gene TRBD1, 6 bases. The CDR3 consists of 18 residues. Trimming shortened V by 4 bases and J by 5 bases, and 24 bases separated the two germline ends. Germline CDR1 reads SGHTA; CDR2 reads FQGNSA. The CDR3 here is CASSSIPAFGQLHNEQFF. CDR3 in DNA: TGTGCCAGCAGCTCAATCCCAGCCTTCGGACAGCTCCACAATGAGCAGTTCTTC.

Of note for this clone: Other nucleotide sequences in the sample specify the same CDR3. CDR3 bases: TGTGCCAGCTCACCTCTAGGGACGAACACTGAAGCTTTCTTT. Protein product: CASSPLGTNTEAFF. This chain connects TRBV18 to TRBJ1-1, with a weak D call TRBD1 (5 bases). CDR1 and CDR2 (germline): KGHSH, LQKENI. The V end lost 3 bases, the J end lost 1 base, and 9 bases lay between the germline ends. CDR3 size: 14 residues.

The genes are TRBV11-3 and TRBJ2-7; no definite D call. V lost 5 bases and J lost 5, with 16 bases in between. The CDR3 consists of 14 residues. Looked up from germline, CDR1 is SGHNT and CDR2 is YENEEA. CDR3 sequence: CASSPGGPTNEQYF. CDR3 coding DNA: TGTGCCAGCAGCCCAGGTGGGCCAACGAACGAGCAGTACTTC.

J is TRBJ2-7 and V is TRBV6-1, with a possible D match to TRBD1 (6 bases). CDR3 size: 14 residues. Trimming removed 8 bases at V and 2 bases at J, with 16 bases between. Germline-derived CDR1 and CDR2 are MNHNS and SASEGT. The CDR3 sequence is CASLSGTPAYEQYF. Written as DNA, the CDR3 is TGTGCCAGCCTCTCCGGGACACCCGCCTACGAGCAGTACTTC.

This chain links TRBV28 with TRBJ1-1, with a weak D call TRBD1 (5 bases). Germline V gene lookup returns CDR1 MDHEN and CDR2 SYDVKM. The CDR3 is 15 amino acids. V was shortened by 5 bases and J by 7 bases, with 20 bases between the two germline ends. DNA for the CDR3: TGTGCCAGCAGTCCCCACCCGGGACTCTTTGGTGAAGCTTTCTTT. Translation gives CASSPHPGLFGEAFF.

The V call is TRBV5-6, the J call TRBJ2-3, with D possibly called TRBD1 or TRBD2 (6 bases each). CDR3 length equals 17 residues. V dropped 3 bases and J dropped 4 bases, with 21 bases sitting between them. The germline CDR1 and CDR2 sequences are SGHDT and YYEEEE. The DNA for the CDR3 is TGTGCCAGCAGCTCGAGGTGGGGCAGGGGAGGCTCAGATACGCAGTATTTT. Translated: CASSSRWGRGGSDTQYF.

V is TRBV9 and J is TRBJ1-2; 7 bases are shared with TRBD1. J lost 3 bases, V lost 3 bases, and 5 bases had no gene match. The length of the CDR3 is 14 residues. The germline V gene has CDR1 SGDLS and CDR2 YYNGEE. The CDR3 reads CASSADRRDYGYTF. The CDR3 bases are TGTGCCAGCAGCGCGGACAGGAGGGACTATGGCTACACCTTC.

The chain has TRBV7-8 and TRBJ1-1; D is unclear. This CDR3 comprises 14 residues. Per germline, CDR1 SGHVS and CDR2 FQNEAQ. Trimming took 7 bases from V and 2 from J, leaving 14 bases between them. CDR3 sequence: CASNPFGYNTEAFF. In nucleotides, the CDR3 is TGTGCCAGCAACCCATTCGGGTACAACACTGAAGCTTTCTTT.

The rearrangement links TRBV7-2 to TRBJ2-3; D unclear. CDR1 SGHTA and CDR2 FQGNSA come from the germline V gene. The germline V and J ends were trimmed by 2 bases and 5 bases, with 11 bases remaining between them. CDR3 length: 14 residues. CDR3 amino acids: CASSLYPAVDTQYF. Here the CDR3 DNA reads TGTGCCAGCAGCTTATACCCCGCCGTAGATACGCAGTATTTT.

The gene calls are TRBV10-3 and TRBJ1-1, with D uncertain. The CDR3 runs 13 residues. Germline CDR1 is ENHRY and CDR2 is SYGVKD. Trimming removed 5 bases at V and 2 bases at J, with 9 bases between. The CDR3 DNA reads as TGTGCCATCAGTAAGGACCAAAACACTGAAGCTTTCTTT. Amino acids: CAISKDQNTEAFF.

The chain joins TRBV19 to TRBJ2-1, with 9 bases identical to TRBD2. The germline gives CDR1 LNHDA, CDR2 SQIVND (reference sequence). The CDR3 is made up of 18 amino acids. The ends lost 5 bases at V and 3 bases at J; junction bases unmatched: 14. The CDR3 nucleotides read TGTGCCAGTAGTTCCCTAACCGGGACTAGCCATTTCTACAATGAGCAGTTCTTC. Protein sequence: CASSSLTGTSHFYNEQFF.

In this sample, this clone turned up once. The chain combines TRBV6-5 with TRBJ2-6; D is ambiguous. The CDR3 covers 16 residues. The germline V gene has CDR1 MNHEY and CDR2 SVGAGI. Trimming removed 3 bases from V and 1 base from J, with 10 bases in between. The CDR3, as DNA: TGTGCCAGCAGTTATTTTGTAGGGTCTGGGGCCAACGTCCTGACTTTC. Encoded protein: CASSYFVGSGANVLTF.

The V and J genes are TRBV11-2 and TRBJ2-7; D ambiguous. The CDR3 length is 17 residues. Germline values: CDR1 SGHAT, CDR2 FQNNGV. V lost 1 base to trimming and J lost 0 bases, with 16 bases between them. The DNA for the CDR3 is TGTGCCAGCAGCTTAGCAGTTAAAACAGTCGACTCCTACGAGCAGTACTTC. This gives the protein CASSLAVKTVDSYEQYF.

Only one count was recorded for this clone. J is TRBJ2-7 and V is TRBV28; D may be TRBD1 or TRBD2 (6 bases each). Germline V gene sequence: CDR1 MDHEN, CDR2 SYDVKM. Deletions cut 7 bases from V and 0 bases from J, with 16 bases between. CDR3 size: 15 residues. CDR3 bases: TGTGCCAGCATTATGACGGGGGCGAGCTCCTACGAGCAGTACTTC. Its translation: CASIMTGASSYEQYF.